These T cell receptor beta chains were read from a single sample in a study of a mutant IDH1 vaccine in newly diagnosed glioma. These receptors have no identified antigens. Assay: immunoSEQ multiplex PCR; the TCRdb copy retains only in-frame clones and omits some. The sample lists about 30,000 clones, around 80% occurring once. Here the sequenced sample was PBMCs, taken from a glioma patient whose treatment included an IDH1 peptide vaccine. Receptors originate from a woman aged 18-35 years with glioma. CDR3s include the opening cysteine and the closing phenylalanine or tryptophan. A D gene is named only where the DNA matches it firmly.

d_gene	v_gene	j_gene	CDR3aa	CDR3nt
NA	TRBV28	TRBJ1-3	CASSFYLAGSSGNTIYF	TGTGCCAGCAGTTTCTATTTGGCAGGGAGCTCTGGAAACACCATATATTTT
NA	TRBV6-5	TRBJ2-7	CASTQGTPGKYEQYF	TGTGCCAGCACCCAAGGGACACCCGGCAAGTACGAGCAGTACTTC
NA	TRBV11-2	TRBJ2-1	CASSFAQGSYNEQFF	TGTGCCAGCAGCTTCGCACAGGGTAGCTACAATGAGCAGTTCTTC
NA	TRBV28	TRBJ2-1	CASSGDGSKSYNEQFF	TGTGCCAGCAGTGGGGACGGTAGTAAATCCTACAATGAGCAGTTCTTC
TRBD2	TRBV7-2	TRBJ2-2	CASRGGLAGLLSGGELFF	TGTGCCAGCAGGGGGGGACTAGCGGGTCTCCTTTCCGGCGGGGAGCTGTTTTTT
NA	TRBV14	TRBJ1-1	CASSQGPGEHTEAFF	TGTGCCAGCAGCCAAGGCCCGGGGGAGCACACTGAAGCTTTCTTT
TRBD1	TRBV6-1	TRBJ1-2	CASTSGTEVYGYTF	TGTGCCAGCACTTCCGGGACAGAGGTATATGGCTACACCTTC
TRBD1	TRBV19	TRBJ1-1	CASSNTGQGTEAFF	TGTGCCAGTAGTAACACGGGACAGGGTACTGAAGCTTTCTTT
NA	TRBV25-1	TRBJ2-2	CASSELEGANTGELFF	TGTGCCAGCAGTGAATTAGAGGGAGCGAACACCGGGGAGCTGTTTTTT
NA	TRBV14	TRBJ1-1	CASSQVVGLAAEAFF	TGTGCCAGCAGCCAAGTGGTCGGGCTGGCGGCTGAAGCTTTCTTT
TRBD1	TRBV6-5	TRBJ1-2	CASSRDRGNYGYTF	TGTGCCAGCAGTCGGGACAGAGGGAACTATGGCTACACCTTC
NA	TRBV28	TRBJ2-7	CASSFTSYEQYF	TGTGCCAGCAGTTTTACGAGCTACGAGCAGTACTTC
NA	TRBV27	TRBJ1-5	CASSPTDSNQPQHF	TGTGCCAGCAGTCCGACGGATAGCAATCAGCCCCAGCATTTT
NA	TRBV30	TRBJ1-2	CAYQWGYHGYTF	TGTGCCTACCAATGGGGGTACCATGGCTACACCTTC